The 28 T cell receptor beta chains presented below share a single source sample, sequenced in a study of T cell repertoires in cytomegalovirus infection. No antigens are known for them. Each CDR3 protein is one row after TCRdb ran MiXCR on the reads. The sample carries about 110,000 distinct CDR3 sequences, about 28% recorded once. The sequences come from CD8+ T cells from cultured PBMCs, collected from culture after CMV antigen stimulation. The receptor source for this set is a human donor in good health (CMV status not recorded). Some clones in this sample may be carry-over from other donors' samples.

The CDR3 sequence: CASSGDSNEQFF. The CDR3 nucleotides are TGTGCCAGCAGCGGCGACAGCAATGAGCAGTTCTTC. This sequence joins TRBV9 and TRBJ2-1, with D possibly TRBD1 on 5 matching bases. The CDR3 runs 12 residues. V was shortened by 3 bases and J by 6 bases, with 7 bases between the two germline ends. Germline CDR1 reads SGDLS; CDR2 reads YYNGEE.

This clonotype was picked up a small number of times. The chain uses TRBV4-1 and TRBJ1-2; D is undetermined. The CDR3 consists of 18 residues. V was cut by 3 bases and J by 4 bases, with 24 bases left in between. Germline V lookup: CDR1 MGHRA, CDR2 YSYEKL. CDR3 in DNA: TGCGCCAGCAGCCACCAGTTGGGAGGACGTGGGAGCAGCTATGGCTACACCTTC. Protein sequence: CASSHQLGGRGSSYGYTF.

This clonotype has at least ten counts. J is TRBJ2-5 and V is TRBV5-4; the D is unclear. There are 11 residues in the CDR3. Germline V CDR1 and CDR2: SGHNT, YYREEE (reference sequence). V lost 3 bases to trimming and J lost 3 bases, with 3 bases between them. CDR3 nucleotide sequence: TGTGCCAGCAGCTCTAAAGAGACCCAGTACTTC. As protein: CASSSKETQYF.

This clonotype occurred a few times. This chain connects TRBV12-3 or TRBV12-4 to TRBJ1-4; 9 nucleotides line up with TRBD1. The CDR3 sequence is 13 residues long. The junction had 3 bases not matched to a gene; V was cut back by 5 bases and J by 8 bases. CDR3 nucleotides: TGTGCCAGCAGTAACAGGGGGCCCGAAAAACTGTTTTTT. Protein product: CASSNRGPEKLFF.

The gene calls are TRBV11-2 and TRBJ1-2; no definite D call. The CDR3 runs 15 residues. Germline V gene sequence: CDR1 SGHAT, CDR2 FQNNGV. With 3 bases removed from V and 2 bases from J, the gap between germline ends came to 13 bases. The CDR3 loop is CASSLGLGTNYGYTF. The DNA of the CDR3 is TGTGCCAGCAGCTTGGGTCTCGGAACCAACTATGGCTACACCTTC.

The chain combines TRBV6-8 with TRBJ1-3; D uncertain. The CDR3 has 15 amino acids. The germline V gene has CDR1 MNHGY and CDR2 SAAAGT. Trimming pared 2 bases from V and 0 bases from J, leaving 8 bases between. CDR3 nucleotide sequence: TGTGCCAGCAGTTACGACGGTGCCTCTGGAAACACCATATATTTT. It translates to CASSYDGASGNTIYF.

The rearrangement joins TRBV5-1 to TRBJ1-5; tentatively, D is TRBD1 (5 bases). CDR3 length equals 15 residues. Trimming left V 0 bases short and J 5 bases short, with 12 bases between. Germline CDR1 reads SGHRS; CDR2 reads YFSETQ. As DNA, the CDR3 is TGCGCCAGCAGCTTGGGAGGGGCCGGCCATCAGCCCCAGCATTTT. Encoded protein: CASSLGGAGHQPQHF. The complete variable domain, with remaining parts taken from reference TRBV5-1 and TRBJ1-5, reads KAGVTQTPRYLIKTRGQQVTLSCSPISGHRSVSWYQQTPGQGLQFLFEYFSETQRNKGNFPGRFSGRQFSNSRSEMNVSTLELGDSALYLCASSLGGAGHQPQHFGDGTRLSIL.

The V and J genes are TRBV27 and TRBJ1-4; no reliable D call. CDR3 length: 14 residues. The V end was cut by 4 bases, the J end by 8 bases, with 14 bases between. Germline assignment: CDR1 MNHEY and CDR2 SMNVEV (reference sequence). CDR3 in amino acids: CASSSPNGGEKLFF. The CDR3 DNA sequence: TGTGCCAGCAGTTCCCCAAACGGTGGGGAAAAACTGTTTTTT.

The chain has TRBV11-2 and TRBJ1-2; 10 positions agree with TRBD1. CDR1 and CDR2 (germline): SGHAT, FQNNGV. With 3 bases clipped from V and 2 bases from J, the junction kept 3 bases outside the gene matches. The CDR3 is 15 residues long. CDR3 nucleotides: TGTGCCAGCAGCTTGGGACAGGGGATCAACTATGGCTACACCTTC. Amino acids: CASSLGQGINYGYTF.

The CDR3 region is CASSIVGGSDEQYF. As DNA, the CDR3 is TGTGCCAGTAGTATAGTCGGGGGAAGCGACGAGCAGTACTTC. The chain uses TRBV19 and TRBJ2-7; the D gene is possibly TRBD2 (6 bases). Germline V gives CDR1 LNHDA, CDR2 SQIVND (reference sequence). Trimming left V 1 base short and J 5 bases short, with 12 bases between. This CDR3 has 14 residues.

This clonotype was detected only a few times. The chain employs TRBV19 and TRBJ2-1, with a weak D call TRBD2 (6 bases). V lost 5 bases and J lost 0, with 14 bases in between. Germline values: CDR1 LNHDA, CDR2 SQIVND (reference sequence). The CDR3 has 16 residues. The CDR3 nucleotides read TGTGCCAGTAGTCAATTAGCGGTCAACTCCTACAATGAGCAGTTCTTC. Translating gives CASSQLAVNSYNEQFF.

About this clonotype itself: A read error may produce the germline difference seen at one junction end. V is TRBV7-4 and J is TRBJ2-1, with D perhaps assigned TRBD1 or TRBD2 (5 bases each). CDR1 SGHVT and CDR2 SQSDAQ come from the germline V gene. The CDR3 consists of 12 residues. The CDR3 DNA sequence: TGTGCCAGCAGCCAACGGGACGCGCTGCTTGTCTTC. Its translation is CASSQRDALLVF.

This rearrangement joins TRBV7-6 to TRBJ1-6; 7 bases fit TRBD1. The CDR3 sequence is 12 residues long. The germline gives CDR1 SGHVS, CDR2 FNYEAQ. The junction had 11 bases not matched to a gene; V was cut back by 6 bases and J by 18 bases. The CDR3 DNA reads TGTGCCAGCAGTAACCCCGGGACAGAGCCCCACTTT. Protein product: CASSNPGTEPHF. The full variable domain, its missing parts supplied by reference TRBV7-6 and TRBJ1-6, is GAGVSQSPRYKVTKRGQDVALRCDPISGHVSLYWYRQALGQGPEFLTYFNYEAQQDKSGLPNDRFSAERPEGSISTLTIQRTEQRDSAMYRCASSNPGTEPHFGNGTRLTVT.

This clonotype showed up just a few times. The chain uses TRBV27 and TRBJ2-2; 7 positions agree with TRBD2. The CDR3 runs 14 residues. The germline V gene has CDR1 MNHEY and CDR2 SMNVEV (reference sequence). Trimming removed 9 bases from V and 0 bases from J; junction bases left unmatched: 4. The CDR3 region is CASGEGSNTGELFF. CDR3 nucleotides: TGTGCCAGTGGGGAGGGATCGAACACCGGGGAGCTGTTTTTT.

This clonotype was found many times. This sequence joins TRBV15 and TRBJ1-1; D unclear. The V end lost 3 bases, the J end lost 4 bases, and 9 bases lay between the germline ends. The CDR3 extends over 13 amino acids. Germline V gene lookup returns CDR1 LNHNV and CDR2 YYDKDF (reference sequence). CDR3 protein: CATSRTPVTEAFF. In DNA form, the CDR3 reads TGTGCCACCAGCAGGACTCCAGTCACTGAAGCTTTCTTT.

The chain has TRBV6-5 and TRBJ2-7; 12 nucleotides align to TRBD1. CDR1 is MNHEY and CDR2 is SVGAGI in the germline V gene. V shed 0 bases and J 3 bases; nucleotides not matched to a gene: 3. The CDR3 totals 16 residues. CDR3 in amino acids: CASSYSGQGAVYEQYF. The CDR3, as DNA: TGTGCCAGCAGTTACTCGGGACAGGGGGCAGTCTACGAGCAGTACTTC.

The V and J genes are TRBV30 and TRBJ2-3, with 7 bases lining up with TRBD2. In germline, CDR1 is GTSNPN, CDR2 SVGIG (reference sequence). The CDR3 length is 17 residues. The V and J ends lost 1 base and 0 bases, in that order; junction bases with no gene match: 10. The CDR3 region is CAWSDLLGDYSTDTQYF. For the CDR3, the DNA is TGTGCCTGGAGTGATCTCTTGGGGGACTATAGCACAGATACGCAGTATTTT.

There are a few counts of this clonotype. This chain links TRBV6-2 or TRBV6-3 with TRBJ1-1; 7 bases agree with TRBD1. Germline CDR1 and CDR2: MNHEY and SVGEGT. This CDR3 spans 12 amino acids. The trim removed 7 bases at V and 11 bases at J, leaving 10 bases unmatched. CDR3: CASNDLRGSAFF. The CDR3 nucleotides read TGTGCCAGCAATGATCTCAGGGGGAGTGCTTTCTTT.

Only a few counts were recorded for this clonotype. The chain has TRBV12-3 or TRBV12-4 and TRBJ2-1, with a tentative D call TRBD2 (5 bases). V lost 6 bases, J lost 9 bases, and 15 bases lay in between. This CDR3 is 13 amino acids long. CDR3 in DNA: TGTGCCAGCAGCCCTCCCTCTAGCTTTGAGCAGTTCTTC. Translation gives CASSPPSSFEQFF.

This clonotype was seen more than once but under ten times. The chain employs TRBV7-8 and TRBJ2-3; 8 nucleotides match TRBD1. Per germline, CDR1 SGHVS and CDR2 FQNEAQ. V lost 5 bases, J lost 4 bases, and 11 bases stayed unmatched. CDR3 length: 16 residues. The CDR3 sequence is CASSPWTGKDADTQYF. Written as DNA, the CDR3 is TGTGCCAGCAGCCCCTGGACAGGGAAGGATGCAGATACGCAGTATTTT.

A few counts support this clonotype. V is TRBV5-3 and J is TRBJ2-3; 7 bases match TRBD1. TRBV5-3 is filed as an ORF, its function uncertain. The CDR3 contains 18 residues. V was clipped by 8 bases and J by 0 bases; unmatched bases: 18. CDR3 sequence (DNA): TGTGCCAGCAGGGACCGGGACAGTTTCGACTTTAGCACAGATACGCAGTATTTT. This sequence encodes CASRDRDSFDFSTDTQYF.

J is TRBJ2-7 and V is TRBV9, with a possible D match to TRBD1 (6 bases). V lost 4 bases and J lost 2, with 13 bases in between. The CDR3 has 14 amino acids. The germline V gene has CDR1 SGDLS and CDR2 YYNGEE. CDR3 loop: CASSQGQTTYEQYF. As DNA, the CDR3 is TGTGCCAGCAGCCAGGGACAAACCACCTACGAGCAGTACTTC.

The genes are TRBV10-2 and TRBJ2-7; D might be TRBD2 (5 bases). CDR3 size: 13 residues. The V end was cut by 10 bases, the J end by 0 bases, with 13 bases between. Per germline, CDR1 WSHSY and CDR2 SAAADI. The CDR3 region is CAIGGPNSYEQYF. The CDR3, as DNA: TGCGCCATCGGAGGACCAAACTCCTACGAGCAGTACTTC.

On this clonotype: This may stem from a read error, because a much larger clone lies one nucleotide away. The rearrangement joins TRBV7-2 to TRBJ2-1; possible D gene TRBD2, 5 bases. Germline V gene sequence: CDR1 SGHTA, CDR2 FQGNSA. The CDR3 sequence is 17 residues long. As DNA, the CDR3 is TGTGCCAACAGCTTAGCGCGGATTCGATCCGGGTTGGGTGAGCAGTTCTTC. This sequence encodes CANSLARIRSGLGEQFF. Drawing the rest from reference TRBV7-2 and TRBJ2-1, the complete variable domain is GAGVSQSPSNKVTEKGKDVELRCDPISGHTALYWYRQSLGQGLEFLIYFQGNSAPDKSGLPSDRFSAERTGGSVSTLTIQRTQQEDSAVYLCANSLARIRSGLGEQFFGPGTRLTVL.

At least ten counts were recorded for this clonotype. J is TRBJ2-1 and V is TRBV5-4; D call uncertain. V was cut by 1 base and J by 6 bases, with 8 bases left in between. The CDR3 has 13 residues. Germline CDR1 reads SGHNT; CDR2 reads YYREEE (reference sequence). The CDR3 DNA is TGTGCCAGCAGCTTGAGTGGTGGCAATGAGCAGTTCTTC. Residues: CASSLSGGNEQFF. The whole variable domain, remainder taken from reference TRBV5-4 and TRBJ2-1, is ETGVTQSPTHLIKTRGQQVTLRCSSQSGHNTVSWYQQALGQGPQFIFQYYREEENGRGNFPPRFSGLQFPNYSSELNVNALELDDSALYLCASSLSGGNEQFFGPGTRLTVL.

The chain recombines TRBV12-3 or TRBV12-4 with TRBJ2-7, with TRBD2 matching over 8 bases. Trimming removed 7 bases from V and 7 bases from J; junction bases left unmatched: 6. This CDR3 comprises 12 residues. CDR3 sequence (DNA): TGTGCCAGCACCCCGGGGGGGTTAGAGCAGTACTTC. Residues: CASTPGGLEQYF.

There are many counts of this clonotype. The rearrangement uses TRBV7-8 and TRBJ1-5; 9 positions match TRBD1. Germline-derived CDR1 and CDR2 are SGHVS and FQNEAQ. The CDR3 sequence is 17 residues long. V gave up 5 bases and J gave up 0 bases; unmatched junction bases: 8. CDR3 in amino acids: CASSPRQGEYSNQPQHF. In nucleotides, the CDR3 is TGTGCCAGCAGCCCTAGACAGGGGGAGTATAGCAATCAGCCCCAGCATTTT.

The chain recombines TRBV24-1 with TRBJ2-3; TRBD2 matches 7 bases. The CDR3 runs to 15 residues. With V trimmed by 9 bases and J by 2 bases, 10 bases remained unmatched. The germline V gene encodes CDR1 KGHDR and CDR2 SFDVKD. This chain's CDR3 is CATRPSGTLTDTQYF. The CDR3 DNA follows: TGTGCCACCCGACCCAGCGGGACTCTCACAGATACGCAGTATTTT.